This T cell receptor beta chain was sequenced during a study of shared clonotypes between healthy human individuals. Study details: The study used three CD4 naive, three CD4 memory, two CD8 naive and one CD8 memory plate per donor.

CD45RO negativity and positive selection for CCR7 defined naive CD8 cells, a population that excluded terminally differentiated effector memory CD45RA+ cells. The CDR3 consists of 12 residues. Trimming removed 1 base at V and 10 bases at J, with 8 bases between. The germline V gene encodes CDR1 SEHNR and CDR2 FQNEAQ (reference sequence). Clones were read by immunoSEQ multiplex PCR, and TCRdb kept only the in-frame ones, dropping some. The data contain about 2.2 million clones, about 92% of them singletons. In regard to this clone: Antigen: not known.

Findings and limits, study-wide: Sorted-subset samples were not fully sequenced, rarefaction indicated. As a rule, naive subsets had a larger estimated richness than memory subsets. It was the few donors that limited the genetic and exposure-history diversity represented.

The chain couples TRBV7-9 to TRBJ2-1; D call uncertain. The receptor comes from a man aged 18 to 29 in good health. Some clones in this sample may be carry-over from other donors' samples. The sample was naive CD8+ T cells from PBMCs. The CDR3 DNA reads as TGTGCCAGCAGCTTAGGAAATTTGGAGCAGTTCTTC. Protein: CASSLGNLEQFF.